The clone carrying this T cell receptor beta chain appeared a few times. Germline CDR1 is SGDLS and CDR2 is YYNGEE. The CDR3 sequence is 16 residues long. V was shortened by 0 bases and J by 4 bases, with 15 bases between the two germline ends. The data derive from a study of CD8 T cells in ankylosing spondylitis. Quantitative 5'-RACE was performed with molecular barcodes, and it yielded the TCR beta libraries. TCRdb re-analysed the 5' RACE reads in MiXCR, keeping a single row per CDR3 protein. This sample has just over 350,000 distinct CDR3 sequences, with approximately 22% found just once. The sequencing input was blood, either unsorted or a sorted T cell fraction (not recorded which). The chain combines TRBV9 with TRBJ2-3, with D possibly TRBD2 on 6 matching bases. The source of this sequence is a male donor with ankylosing spondylitis or in good health (not recorded which). The CDR3 region has the DNA TGTGCCAGCAGCGTAGGCCCCCCCGGGGGTTCAGATACGCAGTATTTT. Protein: CASSVGPPGGSDTQYF.